Below, 2 T cell receptor beta chains from the same sample are listed, as sequenced in a study of identical twins. TCRdb itself ran the 5' RACE reads through MiXCR, one entry per CDR3 protein. The sample shows hundreds of thousands of distinct CDR3 sequences, around 6.1% of them seen only once. Source material: naive T cells sorted from blood. The receptors stem from a man aged 18-30 years in good health.

This clonotype was found many times. This chain links TRBV30 with TRBJ2-3; TRBD1 is a possible D gene (6 bases). Trimming shortened V by 5 bases and J by 2 bases, and 14 bases separated the two germline ends. The CDR3 extends over 14 amino acids. Germline V gene data show CDR1 as GTSNPN and CDR2 as SVGIG (reference sequence). The CDR3 DNA sequence: TGTGCCTGGGGACCCGGACAGCTCACAGATACGCAGTATTTT. It encodes CAWGPGQLTDTQYF.

This clonotype was recorded a few times. This sequence joins TRBV12-3 or TRBV12-4 and TRBJ2-2, with 8 bases aligning to TRBD2. Trimming at V came to 6 bases and at J to 6 bases, leaving 9 bases not matched to a gene. The CDR3 is 15 amino acids. The CDR3 is CASSPGGEKPGELFF. The CDR3 DNA is TGTGCCAGCAGCCCGGGAGGGGAGAAACCCGGGGAGCTGTTTTTT.